The next 9 T cell receptor beta chains were all read from a single sample in a study of shared clonotypes between healthy human individuals (TCRdb year 2020). Library creation used the immunoSEQ multiplex PCR assay. The table was pulled from immuneACCESS by TCRdb, which kept in-frame rearrangements only. Such tables lose some clones; where checked, under half of the loss comes from unresolved V genes, and the rest has no known cause. This sample has 900,000 to 1,200,000 clones in its table, and 70% to 80% of those were observed once. The top ten clones comprise around 0.6% of the sample. Input material: memory CD4+ T cells from PBMCs. The sample's cell subset or site, from its label and the paper: CD45RA-negative fraction. These receptors all come from a man aged 18 to 29 in good health. Some clones in this sample may be carry-over from other donors' samples.

This clone was found a few times. The chain carries TRBV30 and TRBJ1-3; 7 bases fit TRBD1. This CDR3 is 13 amino acids long. With V trimmed by 6 bases and J by 2 bases, 4 bases remained unmatched. The germline CDR1 and CDR2 sequences are GTSNPN and SVGIG (reference sequence). CDR3 loop: CACHRGTGNTIYF. The CDR3 nucleotides read TGTGCCTGCCACAGGGGTACTGGAAACACCATATATTTT.

This sequence joins TRBV27 and TRBJ2-7; D uncertain. In germline, CDR1 is MNHEY, CDR2 SMNVEV (reference sequence). V dropped 6 bases and J dropped 5 bases, with 17 bases sitting between them. CDR3 length equals 14 residues. DNA for the CDR3: TGTGCCAGCAGCCCCACCCCGGGCAATAACGAGCAGTACTTC. Translation gives CASSPTPGNNEQYF.

The rearrangement uses TRBV19 and TRBJ1-2, with a possible D match to TRBD1 (6 bases). The CDR3 has 14 amino acids. CDR1 and CDR2 (germline): LNHDA, SQIVND (reference sequence). V was cut by 5 bases and J by 3 bases, with 13 bases left in between. Here the CDR3 reads CASSPGQSYYGYTF. The CDR3 nucleotides read TGTGCCAGTAGTCCCGGACAGAGCTACTATGGCTACACCTTC.

The chain combines TRBV28 with TRBJ1-2; TRBD1 is a possible D gene (6 bases). Trimming took 4 bases from V and 7 from J, leaving 13 bases between them. The CDR3 runs 13 residues. The germline gives CDR1 MDHEN, CDR2 SYDVKM. The CDR3 sequence: CASSSQGRVGYTF. Here the CDR3 DNA reads TGTGCCAGCAGTTCCCAGGGGCGCGTTGGCTACACCTTC.

The J gene is TRBJ1-2, the V gene TRBV19, with 8 bases that match TRBD1. The junction had 11 bases not matched to a gene; V was cut back by 10 bases and J by 7 bases. The germline V gene has CDR1 LNHDA and CDR2 SQIVND (reference sequence). This CDR3 spans 13 amino acids. The CDR3 DNA reads TGTGCCACTAATACCGGGACAGGCGGTGGCTACACCTTC. It is translated as CATNTGTGGGYTF. Variable domain in full (rest from reference TRBV19 and TRBJ1-2): DGGITQSPKYLFRKEGQNVTLSCEQNLNHDAMYWYRQDPGQGLRLIYYSQIVNDFQKGDIAEGYSVSREKKESFPLTVTSAQKNPTAFYLCATNTGTGGGYTFGSGTRLTVV.

The chain has TRBV7-3 and TRBJ2-7, with D unresolved. The CDR3 is 13 amino acids. The germline CDR1 and CDR2 sequences are SGHTA and FQGTGA. Between the trimmed V and J ends, which lost 5 bases and 6 bases, there was a span of 14 bases. CDR3 in amino acids: CASSPRREAEQYF. For the CDR3, the DNA is TGTGCCAGCAGCCCCCGCAGAGAAGCCGAGCAGTACTTC.

The genes are TRBV7-2 and TRBJ1-2; D possibly corresponds to TRBD1 (5 bases). CDR3 size: 13 residues. The germline V gene encodes CDR1 SGHTA and CDR2 FQGNSA. The V gene lost 8 bases and the J gene lost 5 bases, with 15 bases spanning the gap. The CDR3 loop reads CASPRRERYGYTF. The CDR3 coding sequence is TGTGCCAGCCCGCGCAGGGAACGTTATGGCTACACCTTC. The full variable domain, with the rest looked up from reference TRBV7-2 and TRBJ1-2, is GAGVSQSPSNKVTEKGKDVELRCDPISGHTALYWYRQSLGQGLEFLIYFQGNSAPDKSGLPSDRFSAERTGGSVSTLTIQRTQQEDSAVYLCASPRRERYGYTFGSGTRLTVV.

About this clone itself: At the DNA level, this CDR3 is encoded by other sequences in the same sample as well. The chain combines TRBV30 with TRBJ2-2; 7 positions match TRBD1. The CDR3 is made up of 14 amino acids. V lost 4 bases, J lost 2 bases, and 4 bases stayed unmatched. Germline CDR1 and CDR2: GTSNPN and SVGIG (reference sequence). The CDR3 sequence is CAWNRGPNTGELFF. Here the CDR3 DNA reads TGTGCCTGGAACAGGGGCCCCAACACCGGGGAGCTGTTTTTT. The entire variable domain, with the rest obtained from reference TRBV30 and TRBJ2-2, is as follows: SQTIHQWPATLVQPVGSPLSLECTVEGTSNPNLYWYRQAAGRGLQLLFYSVGIGQISSEVPQNLSASRPQDRQFILSSKKLLLSDSGFYLCAWNRGPNTGELFFGEGSRLTVL.

J is TRBJ1-1 and V is TRBV6-6; no clear D gene. Germline V gene data show CDR1 as MNHNY and CDR2 as SVGAGI (reference sequence). V was clipped by 0 bases and J by 0 bases, with 8 bases between them. The CDR3 has 15 residues. In nucleotides, the CDR3 is TGTGCCAGCAGTTACTCGTGGCAAATGAACACTGAAGCTTTCTTT. The encoded protein is CASSYSWQMNTEAFF.